The rows below give T cell receptor beta chains drawn from one sample of a study of molecular identifiers for immune sequencing clone quantification. From the PCR reads, TCRdb called clonotypes with MiXCR, one entry per CDR3 protein. The sample lists about 86,000 distinct CDR3 sequences; around a quarter were seen once. Material for sequencing was naive CD8+ T cells from blood, with Jurkat cell RNA spiked in. The source is a human donor in good health. Some libraries in this study had Jurkat cell RNA spiked in. The CDR3 runs from the conserved cysteine through the conserved F or W. Fields, in order: J gene, V gene, clone size, D gene, CDR3 length, CDR3 protein, CDR3 DNA. D genes are given only for firm matches. Rows give clone size only sometimes, using once, few, many, or a class for an expanded clone.

TRBJ1-1	TRBV7-9	.	.	16	CASSQSLLGADTEAFF	TGTGCCAGCAGCCAAAGTCTGCTGGGGGCGGACACTGAAGCTTTCTTT
TRBJ2-7	TRBV12-3/TRBV12-4	few	.	13	CASSGGNSIEQYF	TGTGCCAGCAGCGGGGGTAACTCTATCGAGCAGTACTTC
TRBJ2-7	TRBV4-3	.	.	14	CASSQDHGNYEQYF	TGCGCCAGCAGCCAAGATCATGGTAACTACGAGCAGTACTTC
TRBJ2-3	TRBV12-3/TRBV12-4	many	.	15	CANEPREHRTDTQYF	TGTGCAAACGAACCCCGGGAACACCGCACAGATACGCAGTATTTT
TRBJ2-7	TRBV7-2	.	.	15	CASSEWTGTNYEQYF	TGTGCCAGCAGCGAATGGACAGGGACTAACTACGAGCAGTACTTC
TRBJ1-2	TRBV4-1	few	.	13	CASSQDRGYGYTF	TGCGCCAGCAGCCAAGACAGGGGCTATGGCTACACCTTC
TRBJ1-5	TRBV28	many	TRBD1	15	CASRVQGESNQPQHF	TGTGCCAGCAGGGTACAGGGGGAGAGCAATCAGCCCCAGCATTTT
TRBJ2-1	TRBV24-1	many	.	13	CATSGGIKYEQFF	TGTGCCACCAGTGGCGGGATCAAGTACGAGCAGTTCTTC
TRBJ1-4	TRBV4-1	.	.	16	CASSQVTSGFNEKLFF	TGCGCCAGCAGCCAAGTAACCTCAGGGTTTAATGAAAAACTGTTTTTT
TRBJ1-1	TRBV12-3/TRBV12-4	few	.	14	CASSLTDGPTEAFF	TGTGCCAGCAGTTTAACGGACGGCCCCACTGAAGCTTTCTTT
TRBJ2-3	TRBV4-3	many	TRBD2	18	CASSQGLAGALRSGTQYF	TGCGCCAGCAGCCAAGGCCTAGCGGGGGCGCTCCGTTCCGGAACGCAGTATTTT
TRBJ2-1	TRBV15	.	.	16	CATSRDYGGTYNEQFF	TGTGCCACCAGCAGAGATTACGGGGGAACCTACAATGAGCAGTTCTTC
TRBJ2-3	TRBV25-1	many	TRBD1	16	CASSELRDSPVDTQYF	TGTGCCAGCAGTGAATTAAGGGACAGTCCGGTAGATACGCAGTATTTT
TRBJ2-1	TRBV7-9	.	.	12	CASSSVPDEQFF	TGTGCCAGCAGCTCCGTCCCCGATGAGCAGTTCTTC
TRBJ2-1	TRBV27	few	TRBD2	19	CASIGLAGAAISSYNEQFF	TGTGCCAGCATTGGCCTAGCGGGGGCCGCGATTAGCTCCTACAATGAGCAGTTCTTC
TRBJ1-1	TRBV12-3/TRBV12-4	few	.	12	CASSFYSDEAFF	TGTGCCAGCAGTTTTTACTCGGATGAGGCTTTCTTT
TRBJ2-2	TRBV10-3	.	.	14	CAINGPEGNGELFF	TGTGCCATCAATGGGCCGGAGGGCAACGGGGAGCTGTTTTTT
TRBJ2-3	TRBV7-8	many	.	15	CASSRWGVGTDTQYF	TGTGCCAGCAGCCGGTGGGGGGTGGGCACAGATACGCAGTATTTT
TRBJ2-7	TRBV19	.	.	12	CASSIGGHEQYF	TGTGCCAGTAGTATCGGGGGCCACGAGCAGTACTTC
TRBJ2-1	TRBV6-2/TRBV6-3	.	.	16	CASSPPTSTAYNEQFF	TGTGCCAGCAGTCCTCCCACTAGTACCGCCTACAATGAGCAGTTCTTC
TRBJ1-5	TRBV6-2/TRBV6-3	many	.	17	CASSPWASGKSNQPQHF	TGTGCCAGCAGTCCTTGGGCGTCAGGGAAGAGCAATCAGCCCCAGCATTTT
TRBJ1-2	TRBV5-4	few	TRBD1	13	CASSSDRDYGYTF	TGTGCCAGCAGTTCAGACAGGGACTATGGCTACACCTTC
TRBJ2-7	TRBV25-1	many	TRBD1	11	CASQGVYEQYF	TGTGCCAGCCAGGGGGTCTACGAGCAGTACTTC
TRBJ1-1	TRBV28	many	TRBD1	15	CASRLERTGWTEAFF	TGTGCCAGCAGACTCGAGAGGACAGGGTGGACTGAAGCTTTCTTT
TRBJ2-5	TRBV12-3/TRBV12-4	few	.	15	CASSSGLGGPGDQYF	TGTGCCAGCAGTTCGGGACTGGGGGGTCCGGGCGACCAGTACTTC
TRBJ2-2	TRBV4-3	.	TRBD1	15	CASSPDRAGSGEPFF	TGCGCCAGCAGCCCTGACAGGGCCGGGTCCGGGGAGCCGTTTTTT
TRBJ2-3	TRBV20-1	many	TRBD1	13	CSAGLDRADTQYF	TGCAGTGCCGGACTGGACAGGGCCGATACGCAGTATTTT
TRBJ1-1	TRBV5-6	few	.	13	CASSWDHNTEAFF	TGTGCCAGCAGTTGGGACCATAACACTGAAGCTTTCTTT